The 29 T cell receptor beta chains reported below all come from one sample, sequenced in a study of blood T cell repertoires in COVID-19. Libraries were prepared by immunoSEQ multiplex PCR; TCRdb keeps only in-frame clonotypes and omits some of them. The repertoire has approximately 260,000 clones, approximately 86% of them found once; the top ten carry less than 4%. The sequenced sample consisted of PBMCs or T cells enriched from blood (not recorded which). The receptors were gathered from a middle-aged woman with acute COVID-19.

The J gene is TRBJ1-5, the V gene TRBV19; D remains ambiguous. The CDR3 has 13 residues. V was pared by 7 bases and J by 6 bases, with 13 bases between. Germline CDR1 is LNHDA and CDR2 is SQIVND (reference sequence). CDR3 sequence: CASMTAGGQPQHF. CDR3 in DNA: TGTGCCAGTATGACGGCCGGCGGTCAGCCCCAGCATTTT.

The chain couples TRBV7-2 to TRBJ2-7; D is uncertain. Germline values: CDR1 SGHTA, CDR2 FQGNSA. This CDR3 comprises 13 residues. Trimming removed 0 bases from V and 1 base from J, with 4 bases in between. The CDR3 nucleotides read TGTGCCAGCAGCTTAGCCTCTTCCTACGAGCAGTACTTC. Amino acid sequence: CASSLASSYEQYF.

This clone was recorded a few times. V is TRBV6-4 and J is TRBJ2-2; TRBD2 agrees at 10 bases. This CDR3 spans 14 amino acids. V trimming: 4 bases; J trimming: 5 bases; junction bases outside the gene matches: 1. Germline V gene sequence: CDR1 MRHNA, CDR2 SNTAGT. The CDR3 DNA reads as TGTGCCAGCAGTGCTAGCGGGAGTACCGGGGAGCTGTTTTTT. Its translation is CASSASGSTGELFF.

Concerning this clone: Other nucleotide sequences in the sample specify the same CDR3. The CDR3 DNA is TGTGCCAGCAGTGAGAGTGGTAGCACAGATACGCAGTATTTT. Translated, it gives CASSESGSTDTQYF. V and J are TRBV6-4 and TRBJ2-3; D not resolved. The germline CDR1 and CDR2 sequences are MRHNA and SNTAGT. V lost 3 bases and J 0 bases, leaving 7 bases between the germline ends. This CDR3 comprises 14 residues.

The chain links TRBV5-6 to TRBJ2-1; D might be TRBD1 (7 bases). Trimming took 4 bases from V and 0 from J, leaving 11 bases between them. CDR1 is SGHDT, CDR2 YYEEEE, per germline. The CDR3 is 15 amino acids. The CDR3 nucleotides are TGTGCCAGCAGCGGAGGGACAGACTCCTACAATGAGCAGTTCTTC. It specifies CASSGGTDSYNEQFF.

The chain is built from TRBV7-8 and TRBJ1-3; D is undetermined. This CDR3 has 12 residues. The V gene lost 7 bases and the J gene lost 1 base, with 5 bases spanning the gap. In germline, CDR1 is SGHVS, CDR2 FQNEAQ. CDR3 sequence (DNA): TGTGCCAGCACAGGTTCTGGAAACACCATATATTTT. It encodes CASTGSGNTIYF.

CDR3 amino acids: CANKAGTYTGELFF. DNA for the CDR3: TGTGCCAACAAAGCGGGAACGTACACCGGGGAGCTGTTTTTT. The chain uses TRBV2 and TRBJ2-2; 7 positions agree with TRBD2. The CDR3 length is 14 residues. V shed 10 bases, J shed 3 bases, and the junction held 8 bases outside the gene matches. CDR1 and CDR2 (germline): SNHLY, FYNNEI.

This clone was detected once. This chain uses TRBV5-1 with TRBJ2-2, with no clear D. Germline lookup yields CDR1 SGHRS and CDR2 YFSETQ. The CDR3 is 15 residues long. V gave up 0 bases and J gave up 0 bases, with 6 bases separating them. The CDR3 reads CASSLDSSNTGELFF. CDR3 nucleotides: TGCGCCAGCAGCTTGGACAGTTCGAACACCGGGGAGCTGTTTTTT.

The chain combines TRBV7-8 with TRBJ2-1; TRBD2 agrees at 8 bases. The CDR3 has 18 residues. The V gene's germline CDR1 is SGHVS and CDR2 FQNEAQ. Trimming removed 5 bases from V and 4 bases from J; junction bases left unmatched: 16. CDR3 protein: CASSPRGSGSPLYNEQFF. The DNA for the CDR3 is TGTGCCAGCAGCCCCCGGGGGAGCGGGAGTCCCCTTTACAATGAGCAGTTCTTC.

This clone was observed a few times. The chain joins TRBV23-1 to TRBJ2-5; the D is unclear. TRBV23-1 is an ORF; its function is uncertain. Trimming shortened V by 0 bases and J by 1 base, and 12 bases separated the two germline ends. The CDR3 is made up of 16 amino acids. The CDR3 spells CASSQSRRHFQETQYF. DNA of the CDR3: TGCGCCAGCAGTCAATCAAGGCGGCATTTCCAAGAGACCCAGTACTTC.

The V call is TRBV15, the J call TRBJ2-2; 7 bases align to TRBD1. Germline V lookup: CDR1 LNHNV, CDR2 YYDKDF (reference sequence). V shed 6 bases, J shed 4 bases, and the junction held 2 bases outside the gene matches. The CDR3 is 13 amino acids. In DNA, the CDR3 is TGTGCCACCAGGAACAGGGGCACCGGGGAGCTGTTTTTT. This codes for CATRNRGTGELFF.

The rearrangement links TRBV7-3 to TRBJ2-6; 9 positions match TRBD2. Germline CDR1 is SGHTA and CDR2 is FQGTGA. CDR3 length equals 21 residues. Trimming cost V 1 base and J 0 bases; bases outside gene matches: 13. The CDR3 region is CASSLKAGLAGPSSGANVLTF. The CDR3 coding sequence is TGTGCCAGCAGCTTAAAGGCGGGGCTAGCGGGGCCGAGCTCTGGGGCCAACGTCCTGACTTTC.

The chain links TRBV3-1 (or the pseudogene TRBV3-2) to TRBJ2-1; 7 bases align to TRBD2. The J segment lost 3 bases and the V segment lost 0 bases, leaving 2 bases of the junction unmatched. This CDR3 contains 15 residues. Germline-derived CDR1 and CDR2 are LGHDT and YNNKEL (reference sequence). This chain's CDR3 is CASSQEAGVYNEQFF. The CDR3 nucleotides read TGTGCCAGCAGCCAAGAGGCGGGAGTCTACAATGAGCAGTTCTTC.

CDR3 coding DNA: TGTGCCAGCAGCGTAGACGGGAATAGCAATCAGCCCCAGCATTTT. Translated, it gives CASSVDGNSNQPQHF. The rearrangement uses TRBV9 and TRBJ1-5; D gene unclear. This CDR3 comprises 15 residues. The V end lost 0 bases, the J end lost 0 bases, and 7 bases lay between the germline ends. Germline V CDR1 and CDR2: SGDLS, YYNGEE. Full variable domain (rest looked up from reference TRBV9 and TRBJ1-5): DSGVTQTPKHLITATGQRVTLRCSPRSGDLSVYWYQQSLDQGLQFLIQYYNGEERAKGNILERFSAQQFPDLHSELNLSSLELGDSALYFCASSVDGNSNQPQHFGDGTRLSIL.

The chain carries TRBV10-3 and TRBJ2-1; tentative D call: TRBD2 (7 bases). Trimming removed 3 bases at V and 4 bases at J, with 13 bases between. In germline, CDR1 is ENHRY, CDR2 SYGVKD. This CDR3 comprises 15 residues. CDR3 nucleotide sequence: TGTGCCATCAGTGAAGGGGGGGCCCAATACAATGAGCAGTTCTTC. Protein: CAISEGGAQYNEQFF.

This clone turned up a few times. The chain links TRBV5-4 to TRBJ2-5; D is undetermined. Germline V gene lookup returns CDR1 SGHNT and CDR2 YYREEE (reference sequence). The CDR3 is 12 residues long. V was clipped by 4 bases and J by 2 bases, with 6 bases between them. The CDR3 coding sequence is TGTGCCAGCAGCAGCCCACAAGAGACCCAGTACTTC. Translated: CASSSPQETQYF.

The chain is built from TRBV21-1 and TRBJ2-3; TRBD2 reflects the table's D call only, with no check against the DNA. TRBV21-1 is an annotated pseudogene. The CDR3 sequence is 14 residues long. The CDR3 is CASPAPAGTDTQYF. CDR3 DNA sequence: TGTGCCAGCCCCGCCCCAGCGGGCACAGATACGCAGTATTTT.

The V call is TRBV18, the J call TRBJ1-5, with D tentatively TRBD1 (5 bases). CDR1 and CDR2 from the germline V gene are KGHSH and LQKENI. V was cut by 3 bases and J by 5 bases, with 14 bases left in between. The CDR3 sequence is 15 residues long. CDR3 sequence: CASSPPGIRDQPQHF. The CDR3 DNA is TGTGCCAGCTCACCGCCAGGGATTAGAGATCAGCCCCAGCATTTT.

The V call is TRBV11-2, the J call TRBJ2-5; 7 nucleotides match TRBD2. Losses at the gene ends were 9 bases for V and 2 bases for J; bases not matched to a gene: 12. The CDR3 loop spans 15 amino acids. Germline lookup yields CDR1 SGHAT and CDR2 FQNNGV. DNA of the CDR3: TGTGCCAGTGGCCTGGGAAGCGGGAAACAAGAGACCCAGTACTTC. Translating gives CASGLGSGKQETQYF.

The J gene is TRBJ1-5, the V gene TRBV6-5; no clear D gene. The CDR3 covers 15 residues. V lost 8 bases and J 0 bases, leaving 14 bases between the germline ends. Germline V lookup: CDR1 MNHEY, CDR2 SVGAGI. CDR3 in amino acids: CASLRGDFSNQPQHF. The CDR3 DNA sequence: TGTGCCAGCCTTCGGGGAGACTTTAGCAATCAGCCCCAGCATTTT.

This clone was detected once. The chain employs TRBV2 and TRBJ2-7; D possibly corresponds to TRBD1 (6 bases). CDR3 size: 14 residues. Looked up from germline, CDR1 is SNHLY and CDR2 is FYNNEI. The V end lost 4 bases, the J end lost 5 bases, and 15 bases lay between the germline ends. The CDR3 loop is CASSASTGYHEQYF. CDR3 DNA sequence: TGTGCCAGCAGTGCATCAACAGGGTACCACGAGCAGTACTTC. Using reference TRBV2 and TRBJ2-7 for the parts outside the CDR3, the full variable domain is EPEVTQTPSHQVTQMGQEVILRCVPISNHLYFYWYRQILGQKVEFLVSFYNNEISEKSEIFDDQFSVERPDGSNFTLKIRSTKLEDSAMYFCASSASTGYHEQYFGPGTRLTVT.

This clone is a singleton in its sample. The V and J genes are TRBV19 and TRBJ1-5; D not resolved. The CDR3 extends over 17 amino acids. Trimming left V 1 base short and J 1 base short, with 14 bases between. Looked up from germline, CDR1 is LNHDA and CDR2 is SQIVND (reference sequence). The CDR3 loop reads CASSIGVGRNSNQPQHF. CDR3 nucleotides: TGTGCCAGTAGTATAGGTGTTGGCAGGAACAGCAATCAGCCCCAGCATTTT.

This chain connects TRBV19 to TRBJ1-2; possibly TRBD1 for D (6 bases). The CDR3 is made up of 13 amino acids. CDR1 and CDR2 from the germline V gene are LNHDA and SQIVND (reference sequence). Trimming left V 5 bases short and J 5 bases short, with 12 bases between. CDR3 sequence: CASSRGGGYGYTF. In DNA, the CDR3 is TGTGCCAGTAGTCGGGGGGGCGGGTATGGCTACACCTTC. Looking up the rest from reference TRBV19 and TRBJ1-2 gives the full variable domain: DGGITQSPKYLFRKEGQNVTLSCEQNLNHDAMYWYRQDPGQGLRLIYYSQIVNDFQKGDIAEGYSVSREKKESFPLTVTSAQKNPTAFYLCASSRGGGYGYTFGSGTRLTVV.

This clone was picked up one time. This chain joins TRBV12-3 or TRBV12-4 and TRBJ2-7; the D gene is possibly TRBD1 (6 bases). V was shortened by 3 bases and J by 2 bases, with 8 bases between the two germline ends. This CDR3 contains 13 residues. Here the CDR3 reads CASSFGGAYEQYF. As DNA, the CDR3 is TGTGCCAGCAGTTTTGGGGGCGCCTACGAGCAGTACTTC.

The gene calls are TRBV5-1 and TRBJ1-2, with a tentative D call TRBD1 (6 bases). Germline CDR1 SGHRS, CDR2 YFSETQ. V lost 1 base to trimming and J lost 6 bases, with 10 bases between them. The CDR3 consists of 13 residues. For the CDR3, the DNA is TGCGCCAGCAGCTTGACCCAGGGGAATGGCTACACCTTC. Translation: CASSLTQGNGYTF. The full variable domain, with the rest looked up from reference TRBV5-1 and TRBJ1-2, is KAGVTQTPRYLIKTRGQQVTLSCSPISGHRSVSWYQQTPGQGLQFLFEYFSETQRNKGNFPGRFSGRQFSNSRSEMNVSTLELGDSALYLCASSLTQGNGYTFGSGTRLTVV.

The chain joins TRBV30 to TRBJ2-5; D perhaps matches TRBD2 (6 bases). CDR1 is GTSNPN and CDR2 is SVGIG in the germline V gene (reference sequence). The V and J ends lost 5 bases and 4 bases respectively, with 14 bases between them. CDR3 length: 13 residues. CDR3 amino acids: CAWSSHGGETQYF. In nucleotides, the CDR3 is TGTGCCTGGTCATCCCACGGGGGAGAGACCCAGTACTTC. The full variable domain, in which reference TRBV30 and TRBJ2-5 provide the parts outside the CDR3, is SQTIHQWPATLVQPVGSPLSLECTVEGTSNPNLYWYRQAAGRGLQLLFYSVGIGQISSEVPQNLSASRPQDRQFILSSKKLLLSDSGFYLCAWSSHGGETQYFGPGTRLLVL.

The V and J genes are TRBV25-1 and TRBJ2-7; 9 bases align to TRBD1. Germline V lookup: CDR1 MGHDK, CDR2 SYGVNS. The CDR3 length is 15 residues. J gave up 3 bases and V 2 bases, and 5 bases lay outside the gene matches. CDR3 bases: TGTGCCAGCAGTGAACCCCAGGGACAGGGCTACGAGCAGTACTTC. Encoded protein: CASSEPQGQGYEQYF.

In nucleotides, the CDR3 is TGTGCCAAGCCCGAGCCGGGGGAAGCTTTCTTT. Translated: CAKPEPGEAFF. The J gene is TRBJ1-1, the V gene TRBV5-3; D remains ambiguous. TRBV5-3 is noted as an ORF with a role that remains uncertain. The germline V and J ends were trimmed by 9 bases and 8 bases, with 14 bases remaining between them. CDR3 length: 11 amino acids.

The chain employs TRBV10-3 and TRBJ2-1; D might be TRBD2 (5 bases). Germline V CDR1 and CDR2: ENHRY, SYGVKD. The CDR3 extends over 15 amino acids. V dropped 3 bases and J dropped 2 bases, with 11 bases sitting between them. The DNA for the CDR3 is TGTGCCATCAGTGAAGGTGACGGGACCTACAATGAGCAGTTCTTC. It codes for CAISEGDGTYNEQFF.